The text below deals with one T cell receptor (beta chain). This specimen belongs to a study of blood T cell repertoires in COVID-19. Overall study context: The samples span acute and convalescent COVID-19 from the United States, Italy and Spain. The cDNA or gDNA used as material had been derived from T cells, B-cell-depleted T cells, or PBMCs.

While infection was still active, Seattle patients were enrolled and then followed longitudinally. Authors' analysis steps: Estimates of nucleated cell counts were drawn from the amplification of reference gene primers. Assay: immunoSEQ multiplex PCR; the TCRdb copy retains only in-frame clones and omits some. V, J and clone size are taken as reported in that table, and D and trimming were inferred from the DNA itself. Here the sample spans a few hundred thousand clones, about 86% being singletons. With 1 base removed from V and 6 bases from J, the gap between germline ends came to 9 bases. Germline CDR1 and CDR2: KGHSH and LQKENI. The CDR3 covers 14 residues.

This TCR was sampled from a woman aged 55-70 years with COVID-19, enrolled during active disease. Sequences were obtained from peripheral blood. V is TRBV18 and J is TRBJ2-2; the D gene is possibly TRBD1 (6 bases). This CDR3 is CASSPRGPPGELFF. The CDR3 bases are TGTGCCAGCTCACCACGGGGGCCCCCCGGGGAGCTGTTTTTT.